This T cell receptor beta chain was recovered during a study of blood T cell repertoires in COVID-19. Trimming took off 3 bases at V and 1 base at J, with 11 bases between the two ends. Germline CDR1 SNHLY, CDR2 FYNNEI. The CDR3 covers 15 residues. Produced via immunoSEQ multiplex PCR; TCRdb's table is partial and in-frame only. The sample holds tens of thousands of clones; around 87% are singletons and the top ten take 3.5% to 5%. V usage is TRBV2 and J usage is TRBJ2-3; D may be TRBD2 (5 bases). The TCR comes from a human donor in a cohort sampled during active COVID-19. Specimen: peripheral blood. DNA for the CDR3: TGTGCCAGCAGTGAGGAGCTACTAGGCACAGATACGCAGTATTTT. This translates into CASSEELLGTDTQYF.